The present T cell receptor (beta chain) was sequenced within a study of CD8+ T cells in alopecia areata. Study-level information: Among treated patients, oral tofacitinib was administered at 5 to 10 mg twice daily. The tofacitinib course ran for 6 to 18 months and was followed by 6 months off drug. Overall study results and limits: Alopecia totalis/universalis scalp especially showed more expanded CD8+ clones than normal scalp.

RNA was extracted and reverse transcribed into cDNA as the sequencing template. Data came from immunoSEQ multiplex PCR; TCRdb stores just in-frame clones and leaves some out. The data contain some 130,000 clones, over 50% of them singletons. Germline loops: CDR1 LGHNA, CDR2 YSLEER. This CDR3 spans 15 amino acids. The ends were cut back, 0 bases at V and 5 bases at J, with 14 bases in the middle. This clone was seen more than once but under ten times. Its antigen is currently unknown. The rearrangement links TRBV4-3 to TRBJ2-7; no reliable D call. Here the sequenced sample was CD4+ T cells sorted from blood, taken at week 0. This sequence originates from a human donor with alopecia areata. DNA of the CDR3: TGCGCCAGCAGCCAAGACCCCGGAGCCGGCGACGAGCAGTACTTC. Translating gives CASSQDPGAGDEQYF.